This T cell receptor (beta chain) was sequenced in a study of T cell responses to AZD1222 COVID-19 vaccine. The table came from immunoSEQ multiplex PCR; TCRdb's copy has only in-frame clones and leaves some out. The data contain roughly 92,000 clones, roughly 89% of them singletons. Here the sequenced sample was peripheral blood, taken 28 days after the second AZD1222 dose. The sequence derives from an adult who received the AZD1222 COVID-19 vaccine.

CDR3 amino acids: CASSLPTEGLDEQFF. The CDR3 nucleotides read TGTGCCAGCAGTCTACCGACTGAGGGGCTTGACGAGCAGTTCTTC. This chain joins TRBV28 and TRBJ2-1, with D perhaps TRBD1 or TRBD2 (5 bases each). The CDR3 loop spans 15 amino acids. Germline V gene lookup returns CDR1 MDHEN and CDR2 SYDVKM. V lost 5 bases to trimming and J lost 10 bases, with 21 bases between them.